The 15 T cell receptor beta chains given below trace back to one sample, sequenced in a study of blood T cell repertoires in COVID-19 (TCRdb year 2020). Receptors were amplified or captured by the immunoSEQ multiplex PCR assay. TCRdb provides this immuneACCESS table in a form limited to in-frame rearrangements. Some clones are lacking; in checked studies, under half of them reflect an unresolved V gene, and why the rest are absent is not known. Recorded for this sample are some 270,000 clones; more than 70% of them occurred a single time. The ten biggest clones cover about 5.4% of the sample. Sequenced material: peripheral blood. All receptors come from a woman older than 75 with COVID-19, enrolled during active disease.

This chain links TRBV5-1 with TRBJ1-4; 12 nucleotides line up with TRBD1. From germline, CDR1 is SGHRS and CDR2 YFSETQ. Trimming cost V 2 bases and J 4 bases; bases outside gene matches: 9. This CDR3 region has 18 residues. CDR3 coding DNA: TGCGCCAGCAGCTTAACAACGGGACAGGGGGCTCTTAATGAAAAACTGTTTTTT. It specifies CASSLTTGQGALNEKLFF.

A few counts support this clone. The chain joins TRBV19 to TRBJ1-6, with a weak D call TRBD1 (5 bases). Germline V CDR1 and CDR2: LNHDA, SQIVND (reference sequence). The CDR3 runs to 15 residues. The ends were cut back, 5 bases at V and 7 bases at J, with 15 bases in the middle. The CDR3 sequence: CASSGGTARNSPLHF. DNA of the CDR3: TGTGCCAGTAGTGGAGGGACCGCTCGGAATTCACCCCTCCACTTT.

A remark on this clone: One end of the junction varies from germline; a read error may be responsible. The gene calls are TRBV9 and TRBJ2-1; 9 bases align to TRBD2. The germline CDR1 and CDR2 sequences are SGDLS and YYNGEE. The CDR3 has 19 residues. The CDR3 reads CPPRVGDPAGGRGGNEQFF. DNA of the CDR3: TGCCCCCCCCGCGTCGGCGACCCCGCGGGGGGGCGGGGGGGCAATGAGCAGTTCTTC.

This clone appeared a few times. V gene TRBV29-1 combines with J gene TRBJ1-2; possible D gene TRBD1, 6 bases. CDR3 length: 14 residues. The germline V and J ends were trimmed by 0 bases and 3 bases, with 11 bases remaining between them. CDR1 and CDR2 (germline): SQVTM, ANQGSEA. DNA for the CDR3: TGCAGCGTTGAAGATTGGGGGCAGGACTATGGCTACACCTTC. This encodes CSVEDWGQDYGYTF.

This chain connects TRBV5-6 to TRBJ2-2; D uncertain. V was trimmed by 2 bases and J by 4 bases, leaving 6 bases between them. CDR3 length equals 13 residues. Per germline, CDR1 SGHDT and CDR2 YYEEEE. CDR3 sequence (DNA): TGTGCCAGCAGCTTCGAGCCCACCGGGGAGCTGTTTTTT. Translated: CASSFEPTGELFF.

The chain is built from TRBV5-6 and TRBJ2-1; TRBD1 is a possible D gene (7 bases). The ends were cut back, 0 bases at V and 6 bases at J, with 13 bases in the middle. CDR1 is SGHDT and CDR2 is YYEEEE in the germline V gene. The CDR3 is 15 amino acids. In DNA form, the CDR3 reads TGTGCCAGCAGCTTGGCAGGGGGGTCAGTCAATGAGCAGTTCTTC. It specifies CASSLAGGSVNEQFF.

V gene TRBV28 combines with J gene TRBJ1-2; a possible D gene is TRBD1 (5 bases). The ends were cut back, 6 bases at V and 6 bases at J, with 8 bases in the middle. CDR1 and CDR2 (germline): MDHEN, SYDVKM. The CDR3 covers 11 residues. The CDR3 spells CASRNRNGYTF. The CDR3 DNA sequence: TGTGCCAGCAGGAACAGGAATGGCTACACCTTC.

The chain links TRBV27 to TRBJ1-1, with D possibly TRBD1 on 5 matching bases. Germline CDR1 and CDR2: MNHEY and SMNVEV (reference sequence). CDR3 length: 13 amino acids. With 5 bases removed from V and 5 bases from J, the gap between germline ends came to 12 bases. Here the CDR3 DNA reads TGTGCCAGCAGTCTCAACGGGGGGACTGAAGCTTTCTTT. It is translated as CASSLNGGTEAFF.

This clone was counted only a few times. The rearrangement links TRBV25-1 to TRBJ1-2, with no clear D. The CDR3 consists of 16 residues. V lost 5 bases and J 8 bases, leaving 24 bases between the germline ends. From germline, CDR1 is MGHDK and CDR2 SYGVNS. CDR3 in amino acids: CASSPRPTTTTGGYTF. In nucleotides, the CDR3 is TGTGCCAGCAGTCCCCGTCCCACCACGACCACGGGAGGCTACACCTTC.

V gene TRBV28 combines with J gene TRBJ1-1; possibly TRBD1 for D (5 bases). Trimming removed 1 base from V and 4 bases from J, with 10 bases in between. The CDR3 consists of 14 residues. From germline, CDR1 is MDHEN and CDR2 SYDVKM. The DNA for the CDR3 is TGTGCCAGCAGTTTATCGGGGGGGAGCACTGAAGCTTTCTTT. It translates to CASSLSGGSTEAFF.

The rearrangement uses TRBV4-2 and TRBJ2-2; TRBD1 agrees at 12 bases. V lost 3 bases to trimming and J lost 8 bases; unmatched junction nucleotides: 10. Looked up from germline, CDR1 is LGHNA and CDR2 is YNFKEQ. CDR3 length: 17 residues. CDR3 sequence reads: CASSHLPGQGAAGELFF. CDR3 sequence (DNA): TGTGCCAGCAGCCACCTCCCGGGACAGGGGGCGGCGGGGGAGCTGTTTTTT.

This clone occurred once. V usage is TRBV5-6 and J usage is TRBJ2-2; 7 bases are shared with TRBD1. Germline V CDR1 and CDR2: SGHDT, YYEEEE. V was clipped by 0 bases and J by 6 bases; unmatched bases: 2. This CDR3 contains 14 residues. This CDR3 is CASSLGQGPGELFF. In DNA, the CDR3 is TGTGCCAGCAGCTTGGGACAGGGACCCGGGGAGCTGTTTTTT.

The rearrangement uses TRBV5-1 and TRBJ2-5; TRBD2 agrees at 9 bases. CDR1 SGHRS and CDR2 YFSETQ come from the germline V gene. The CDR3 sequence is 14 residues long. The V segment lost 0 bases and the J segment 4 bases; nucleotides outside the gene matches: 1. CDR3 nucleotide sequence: TGCGCCAGCAGCTTGGGGCGGGAGGGAGAGACCCAGTACTTC. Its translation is CASSLGREGETQYF.

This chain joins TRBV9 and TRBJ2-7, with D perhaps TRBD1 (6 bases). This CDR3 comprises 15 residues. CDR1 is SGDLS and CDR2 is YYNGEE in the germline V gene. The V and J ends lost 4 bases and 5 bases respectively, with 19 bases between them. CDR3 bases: TGTGCCAGCAGCCCCTCAGGGGTGCACCTAGACGAGCAGTACTTC. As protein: CASSPSGVHLDEQYF.

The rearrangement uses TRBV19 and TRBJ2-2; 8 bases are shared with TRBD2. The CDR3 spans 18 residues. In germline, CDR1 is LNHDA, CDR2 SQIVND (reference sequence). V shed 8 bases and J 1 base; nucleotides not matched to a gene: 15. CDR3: CASDPRAQRGRNTGELFF. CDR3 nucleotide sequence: TGTGCCAGTGACCCGCGGGCGCAGCGGGGGAGGAACACCGGGGAGCTGTTTTTT.